The 9 T cell receptor beta chains given below trace back to one sample, sequenced in a study of cytomegalovirus exposure and HLA in healthy donors. Primers for the PCR totalled 60 Vbeta and 13 Jbeta. Sequencing was performed with immunoSEQ multiplex PCR; in TCRdb, only in-frame clones are kept and a portion is missing. The sample holds roughly 100,000 clones; 75% to 80% are singletons and the top ten take 9.6%. Sequencing input: PBMCs. These receptors came from a male donor in good health and CMV-seropositive.

The genes are TRBV19 and TRBJ2-4; 7 bases are shared with TRBD1. The germline V gene encodes CDR1 LNHDA and CDR2 SQIVND (reference sequence). This CDR3 comprises 13 residues. J gave up 5 bases and V 5 bases, and 3 bases lay outside the gene matches. The CDR3 is CASSRDRENIQYF. In DNA, the CDR3 is TGTGCCAGTAGTCGGGACAGAGAAAACATTCAGTACTTC.

The V gene is TRBV28, the J gene TRBJ1-1, with TRBD1 matching 9 bases. Germline CDR1 MDHEN, CDR2 SYDVKM. The CDR3 is 13 residues long. V was pared by 5 bases and J by 12 bases, with 10 bases of the junction left unmatched. CDR3 amino acids: CASSPTGTGRPFF. In DNA, the CDR3 is TGTGCCAGCAGTCCGACCGGGACAGGGAGGCCTTTCTTT.

The V and J genes are TRBV27 and TRBJ1-2; 8 positions match TRBD1. Looked up from germline, CDR1 is MNHEY and CDR2 is SMNVEV (reference sequence). V dropped 4 bases and J dropped 4; count of bases not matched to a gene: 11. The CDR3 runs to 16 residues. The CDR3 spells CASSSPYRGDPYGYTF. CDR3 nucleotides: TGTGCCAGCAGTTCTCCCTACAGGGGGGATCCCTATGGCTACACCTTC.

This clone was found a few times. V usage is TRBV15 and J usage is TRBJ2-7, with D possibly being TRBD2 (5 bases). The CDR3 consists of 16 residues. Germline V CDR1 and CDR2: LNHNV, YYDKDF (reference sequence). The ends were cut back, 0 bases at V and 7 bases at J, with 19 bases in the middle. The CDR3 DNA sequence: TGTGCCACCAGCAGAGAGCCAGCGGACCAGCCGGGGGAGCAGTACTTC. Translating it yields CATSREPADQPGEQYF. Complete variable domain (other parts from reference TRBV15 and TRBJ2-7): DAMVIQNPRYQVTQFGKPVTLSCSQTLNHNVMYWYQQKSSQAPKLLFHYYDKDFNNEADTPDNFQSRRPNTSFCFLDIRSPGLGDTAMYLCATSREPADQPGEQYFGPGTRLTVT.

The table lists this clone with a count of one. This sequence joins TRBV7-2 and TRBJ2-5; the match to TRBD2 covers 7 bases. The trim removed 3 bases at V and 10 bases at J, leaving 5 bases unmatched. The germline V gene encodes CDR1 SGHTA and CDR2 FQGNSA. CDR3 length: 12 residues. DNA of the CDR3: TGTGCCAGCAGCTTGGTGGGCGGGGGCCAGTACTTC. Translated, it gives CASSLVGGGQYF.

The chain has TRBV25-1 and TRBJ2-3, with TRBD1 as a possible D gene (6 bases). The CDR3 runs 15 residues. In germline, CDR1 is MGHDK, CDR2 SYGVNS. The V end was cut by 3 bases, the J end by 2 bases, with 12 bases between. The CDR3: CASSEGRGNTDTQYF. CDR3 in DNA: TGTGCCAGCAGTGAGGGCAGGGGTAACACAGATACGCAGTATTTT.

The rearrangement links TRBV5-1 to TRBJ2-5; 8 nucleotides agree with TRBD2. CDR1 SGHRS and CDR2 YFSETQ come from the germline V gene. This CDR3 is 14 amino acids long. Unmatched junction bases numbered 9, after V lost 6 bases and J lost 5 bases. The CDR3 protein is CASNPREGRETQYF. The CDR3 bases are TGCGCCAGCAACCCTCGGGAGGGCCGGGAGACCCAGTACTTC.

This chain connects TRBV7-2 to TRBJ1-2; D might be TRBD1 (5 bases). The V end was cut by 5 bases, the J end by 8 bases, with 15 bases between. The CDR3 is 13 residues long. Germline-derived CDR1 and CDR2 are SGHTA and FQGNSA. The CDR3 DNA is TGTGCCAGCAGCCCGGGGCCCAGCGGGGGCTACACCTTC. The encoded protein is CASSPGPSGGYTF.

V and J are TRBV10-3 and TRBJ1-3; possible D gene TRBD1, 6 bases. Per the germline V gene, CDR1 is ENHRY and CDR2 is SYGVKD. The CDR3 covers 15 residues. V lost 0 bases and J lost 5, with 11 bases in between. The CDR3 is CAISESGHSRNTIYF. In nucleotides, the CDR3 is TGTGCCATCAGTGAGTCGGGACACTCACGAAACACCATATATTTT.